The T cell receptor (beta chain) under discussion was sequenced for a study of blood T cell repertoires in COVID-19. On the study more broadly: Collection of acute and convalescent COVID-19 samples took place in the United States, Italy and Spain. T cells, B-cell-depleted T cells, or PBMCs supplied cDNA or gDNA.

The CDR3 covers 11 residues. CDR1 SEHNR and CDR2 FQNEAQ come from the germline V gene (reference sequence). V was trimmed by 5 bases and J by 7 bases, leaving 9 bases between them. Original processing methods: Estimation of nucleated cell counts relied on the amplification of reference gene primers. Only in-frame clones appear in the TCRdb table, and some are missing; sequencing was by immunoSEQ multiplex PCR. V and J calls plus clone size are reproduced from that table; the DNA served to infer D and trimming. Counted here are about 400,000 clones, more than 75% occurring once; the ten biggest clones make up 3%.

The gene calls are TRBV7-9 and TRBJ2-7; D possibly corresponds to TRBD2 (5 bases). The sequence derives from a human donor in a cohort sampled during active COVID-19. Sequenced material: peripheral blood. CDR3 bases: TGTGCCAGCAGCGTCCGAGGGGAGCAGTACTTC. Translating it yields CASSVRGEQYF.